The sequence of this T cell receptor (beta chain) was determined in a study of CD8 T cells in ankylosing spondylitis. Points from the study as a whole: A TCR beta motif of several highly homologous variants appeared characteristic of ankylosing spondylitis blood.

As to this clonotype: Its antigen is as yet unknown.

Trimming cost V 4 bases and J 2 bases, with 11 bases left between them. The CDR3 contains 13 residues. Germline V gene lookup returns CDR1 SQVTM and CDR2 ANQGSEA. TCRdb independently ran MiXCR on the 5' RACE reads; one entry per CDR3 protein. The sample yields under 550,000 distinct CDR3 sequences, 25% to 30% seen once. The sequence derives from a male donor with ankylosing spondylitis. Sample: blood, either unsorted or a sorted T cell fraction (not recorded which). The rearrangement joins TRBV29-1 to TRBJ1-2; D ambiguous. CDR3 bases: TGCAGCGTTGCGAGGGAATCCAACTATGGCTACACCTTC. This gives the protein CSVARESNYGYTF.